These 11 T cell receptor beta chains were all obtained from the same sample, sequenced in a study of post-analysis software for immune sequencing data. General study points: Among 5 or 6 TRBV segments more frequent in patients than controls were TRBV5-6, TRBV5-1 and TRBV20-1.

Unique molecular identifiers tagged the TCR beta cDNA libraries. TCRdb reprocessed the PCR reads with MiXCR, giving one entry per CDR3 protein. The data hold approximately 570,000 distinct CDR3 sequences, with about 40% observed a single time. These receptors lack a known antigen. Material: blood. The receptors derive from a girl aged 5-17 years with multiple sclerosis.

The rearrangement joins TRBV20-1 to TRBJ2-7; 10 bases match TRBD2. Germline trimming cut 3 bases from V and 4 bases from J; bases unmatched to any gene: 6. The CDR3 runs to 14 residues. Germline V gene lookup returns CDR1 DFQATT and CDR2 SNEGSKA (reference sequence). The CDR3 sequence: CSASLAGDQYEQYF. In nucleotides, the CDR3 is TGCAGTGCTAGTCTAGCGGGAGACCAATACGAGCAGTACTTC.

The V and J genes are TRBV21-1 and TRBJ2-1; TRBD1, the table's D call, lacks a check against the DNA. TRBV21-1 is given as a pseudogene. This CDR3 region has 12 residues. CDR3 in DNA: TGTGCCAGCAGCAAGGGGGTCGGTGAGCAGTTCTTC. Translated, it gives CASSKGVGEQFF.

The CDR3 DNA reads as TGTGCCAGCAGCTACCCCGGGCGCAATGAGCAGTTCTTC. Amino acid sequence: CASSYPGRNEQFF. The chain couples TRBV7-9 to TRBJ2-1; D remains ambiguous. The CDR3 is 13 amino acids. Deletions cut 4 bases from V and 6 bases from J, with 10 bases between. The germline CDR1 and CDR2 sequences are SEHNR and FQNEAQ (reference sequence).

The chain links TRBV5-5 to TRBJ2-1, with 8 bases that match TRBD2. This CDR3 is built from 15 residues. In germline, CDR1 is SGHKS, CDR2 YYEKEE (reference sequence). V shed 4 bases and J 1 base; nucleotides not matched to a gene: 4. The CDR3 sequence is CASSPREGSYNEQFF. The CDR3 nucleotides read TGTGCCAGCAGCCCACGGGAGGGTTCCTACAATGAGCAGTTCTTC.

The chain recombines TRBV4-1 with TRBJ2-3; 15 bases are a match to TRBD2. CDR1 and CDR2 (germline): MGHRA, YSYEKL. V shed 4 bases, J shed 10 bases, and the junction held 6 bases outside the gene matches. This CDR3 is 15 amino acids long. The CDR3 is CASSPGLAGGGAQYF. The CDR3 nucleotides read TGCGCCAGCAGCCCGGGACTAGCGGGGGGAGGGGCGCAGTATTTT.

This clonotype was counted between two and nine times. The chain couples TRBV7-6 to TRBJ2-1; D perhaps matches TRBD1 (6 bases). V was pared by 0 bases and J by 0 bases, with 12 bases between. Germline CDR1 is SGHVS and CDR2 is FNYEAQ. The CDR3 extends over 17 amino acids. In DNA, the CDR3 is TGTGCCAGCAGCTTAGCCCCCGGGACACGCTCCTACAATGAGCAGTTCTTC. Translation: CASSLAPGTRSYNEQFF. Full variable domain (rest looked up from reference TRBV7-6 and TRBJ2-1): GAGVSQSPRYKVTKRGQDVALRCDPISGHVSLYWYRQALGQGPEFLTYFNYEAQQDKSGLPNDRFSAERPEGSISTLTIQRTEQRDSAMYRCASSLAPGTRSYNEQFFGPGTRLTVL.

The rearrangement links TRBV12-3 or TRBV12-4 to TRBJ2-3; 9 bases line up with TRBD1. CDR3 size: 14 residues. V shed 6 bases and J 10 bases; nucleotides not matched to a gene: 11. DNA of the CDR3: TGTGCCAGCAGAGAGACAGGGGGAGCCGATGCGCAGTATTTT. Its translation: CASRETGGADAQYF.

As to this clonotype: At one end, the junction sequence differs from germline, possibly due to a read error. V gene TRBV5-1 combines with J gene TRBJ2-3; 7 nucleotides align to TRBD2. The CDR3 runs to 16 residues. CDR1 is SGHRS, CDR2 YFSETQ, per germline. CDR3 residues: CASSPSAGVRTDTQYF. CDR3 sequence (DNA): TGCGCCAGCAGCCCCTCTGCGGGGGTACGCACGGATACGCAGTATTTT. Full variable domain (remainder filled in from reference TRBV5-1 and TRBJ2-3): KAGVTQTPRYLIKTRGQQVTLSCSPISGHRSVSWYQQTPGQGLQFLFEYFSETQRNKGNFPGRFSGRQFSNSRSEMNVSTLELGDSALYLCASSPSAGVRTDTQYFGPGTRLTVL.

The genes are TRBV10-3 and TRBJ2-7; 10 positions agree with TRBD1. This CDR3 spans 15 amino acids. CDR1 and CDR2 from the germline V gene are ENHRY and SYGVKD. V trimming: 7 bases; J trimming: 4 bases; junction bases outside the gene matches: 10. CDR3 nucleotide sequence: TGTGCCATCACCGATGGACAGGGGGTTGGGTACGAGCAGTACTTC. Translated, it gives CAITDGQGVGYEQYF.

This clonotype turned up a few times. The chain couples TRBV29-1 to TRBJ2-7; D unclear. This CDR3 contains 11 residues. Germline V CDR1 and CDR2: SQVTM, ANQGSEA. The V end was cut by 6 bases, the J end by 3 bases, with 9 bases between. The CDR3 DNA reads TGCAGCGTGAGGATAGGCTACGAGCAGTACTTC. Translation gives CSVRIGYEQYF.

The CDR3 DNA reads as TGCGCCAGCAGCCACCAAAACGGGGCAGGGATGAGCACTGAAGCTTTCTTT. This gives the protein CASSHQNGAGMSTEAFF. V and J are TRBV4-1 and TRBJ1-1, with D possibly being TRBD1 (5 bases). V gave up 3 bases and J gave up 4 bases, with 21 bases separating them. This CDR3 contains 17 residues. Germline CDR1 and CDR2: MGHRA and YSYEKL.